What follows is one T cell receptor beta chain and its context. Its target is not known. The data derive from a study of cytotoxic CD8 clonotypes in ibrutinib-treated CLL. For the study at large: After treatment lasting a median about twelve months, range 6 to 36, response samples were collected. Whole-study results and caveats: Relative to age-matched healthy donors, clonality at baseline was higher, and it tracked circulating CD8+ T-cell counts.

Data came from immunoSEQ multiplex PCR; TCRdb stores just in-frame clones and leaves some out. The sample lists 200,000 to 250,000 clones, approximately 79% occurring once. The CDR3 covers 15 residues. The V and J ends lost 3 bases and 2 bases respectively, with 8 bases between them. Per germline, CDR1 LNHDA and CDR2 SQIVND (reference sequence). Sequences were derived from PBMCs, sampled after 12 months of ibrutinib treatment. This receptor was obtained from a human donor with chronic lymphocytic leukemia. The J gene is TRBJ2-6, the V gene TRBV19, with D unclear. The CDR3 loop reads CASSMVGTGANVLTF. DNA of the CDR3: TGTGCCAGTAGTATGGTAGGGACTGGGGCCAACGTCCTGACTTTC.